A selection of T cell receptor beta chains follows, all from one sample in a study of CD8 T cells in ankylosing spondylitis. TCRdb reanalysed the 5' RACE reads using MiXCR and keeps one entry per CDR3 protein. The table records 400,000 or so distinct CDR3 sequences, roughly a quarter of them present only once. The material sequenced was blood, either unsorted or a sorted T cell fraction (not recorded which). The receptors derive from a male donor with ankylosing spondylitis. Each CDR3 is given with its conserved first and last residue. D genes are given only for firm matches. Not every row has a clone size; where given, it reads once, few, many or a size class.

V gene,clone size,D gene,J gene,CDR3 protein,CDR3 DNA
TRBV12-3/TRBV12-4,many,TRBD1,TRBJ2-7,CASRRTGSSYEQYF,TGTGCCAGCAGGAGGACAGGGAGCTCCTACGAGCAGTACTTC
TRBV3-1,few,-,TRBJ1-3,CASSQVSTEGTIYF,TGTGCCAGCAGCCAAGTCAGTACGGAAGGCACCATATATTTT
TRBV27,-,TRBD1,TRBJ1-1,CASSLRHGTGLGTEAFF,TGTGCCAGCAGTCTACGCCACGGGACAGGGTTGGGGACTGAAGCTTTCTTT
TRBV27,few,TRBD2,TRBJ2-5,CASSLRGRTSGSFGETQYF,TGTGCCAGCAGTTTGAGGGGACGGACTAGCGGGAGTTTCGGAGAGACCCAGTACTTC
TRBV5-1,few,-,TRBJ2-1,CASSLNGQASYNEQFF,TGCGCCAGCAGCTTGAATGGGCAGGCCTCCTACAATGAGCAGTTCTTC
TRBV3-1,few,-,TRBJ2-7,CASSQTVGAYEQYF,TGTGCCAGCAGCCAAACCGTGGGGGCCTACGAGCAGTACTTC
TRBV5-1,-,TRBD2,TRBJ2-1,CASIWGLAGTYNEQFF,TGCGCCAGCATCTGGGGTCTAGCGGGAACGTACAATGAGCAGTTCTTC
TRBV20-1,-,-,TRBJ2-5,CSARDGGLETQYF,TGCAGTGCTAGAGATGGGGGCCTAGAGACCCAGTACTTC
TRBV4-1,-,-,TRBJ2-5,CASSRQPGRGPNETQYF,TGCGCCAGCAGCCGGCAACCGGGCAGGGGACCCAACGAGACCCAGTACTTC
TRBV2,-,-,TRBJ1-3,CASGRDISSGNTIYF,TGTGCCAGCGGCCGGGACATCTCCTCCGGAAACACCATATATTTT
TRBV5-1,few,TRBD2,TRBJ2-6,CASSPWEPLGRGLPGANVLTF,TGCGCCAGCAGCCCTTGGGAGCCCTTGGGGAGGGGACTCCCTGGGGCCAACGTCCTGACTTTC
TRBV27,few,-,TRBJ1-6,CASSLGDIGSPLHF,TGTGCCAGCAGTTTGGGGGACATTGGTTCACCCCTCCACTTT
TRBV15,few,-,TRBJ1-5,CATSRDPGRPGEPQHF,TGTGCCACCAGCAGAGATCCTGGTAGACCCGGAGAGCCCCAGCATTTT
TRBV2,-,-,TRBJ1-1,CASIREAEAFF,TGTGCCAGCATCCGGGAGGCCGAAGCTTTCTTT
TRBV15,few,-,TRBJ2-1,CATSRDTADQFF,TGTGCCACCAGCAGAGATACAGCGGATCAGTTCTTC
TRBV20-1,few,-,TRBJ2-3,CSALLSLEPTDTQYF,TGCAGTGCTCTCTTGTCTCTCGAGCCCACAGATACGCAGTATTTT
TRBV18,few,-,TRBJ2-5,CASSRDAEETQYF,TGTGCCAGCTCACGGGACGCCGAGGAGACCCAGTACTTC
TRBV3-1,few,-,TRBJ2-3,CASSQEWGGRTDTQYF,TGTGCCAGCAGCCAAGAGTGGGGGGGGCGCACAGATACGCAGTATTTT
TRBV20-1,few,-,TRBJ1-1,CSARRPGANTEAFF,TGCAGTGCTAGACGGCCAGGGGCGAACACTGAAGCTTTCTTT
TRBV11-2,-,-,TRBJ2-2,CASSLGAWPTGELFF,TGTGCCAGCAGCTTAGGGGCTTGGCCTACCGGGGAGCTGTTTTTT
TRBV5-6,few,-,TRBJ2-1,CASGEGSYNEQFF,TGTGCCAGCGGCGAAGGTTCCTACAATGAGCAGTTCTTC
TRBV7-8,-,-,TRBJ2-1,CASSLVWSGWDNEQFF,TGTGCCAGCAGCTTAGTCTGGAGCGGGTGGGACAATGAGCAGTTCTTC
TRBV19,-,TRBD1,TRBJ2-1,CASRRGQGVNHEQFF,TGTGCCAGTAGGCGCGGACAGGGGGTCAATCATGAGCAGTTCTTC
TRBV15,-,-,TRBJ1-2,CATSRDKTVYGYTF,TGTGCCACCAGCAGAGATAAGACAGTGTATGGCTACACCTTC
TRBV20-1,-,TRBD2,TRBJ2-7,CSFELAGGGSYEQYF,TGCAGCTTCGAGCTAGCGGGAGGGGGGTCCTACGAGCAGTACTTC
TRBV3-1,-,-,TRBJ1-2,CASSQRTANYGYTF,TGTGCCAGCAGCCAACGGACAGCTAACTATGGCTACACCTTC
TRBV29-1,-,-,TRBJ1-5,CSVLTGYGNQPQHF,TGCAGCGTCCTGACAGGCTATGGCAATCAGCCCCAGCATTTT
TRBV18,-,-,TRBJ1-5,CASSPLALSGYSNQPQHF,TGTGCCAGCTCACCCCTCGCTCTAAGCGGTTATAGCAATCAGCCCCAGCATTTT
TRBV5-1,-,TRBD2,TRBJ2-3,CASSISGAQDTQYF,TGCGCCAGCAGCATTAGCGGGGCCCAAGATACGCAGTATTTT
TRBV7-9,-,-,TRBJ1-1,CASSPQGRPNTEAFF,TGTGCCAGCAGCCCCCAGGGACGGCCGAACACTGAAGCTTTCTTT
TRBV9,-,-,TRBJ1-3,CASSTLGNTIYF,TGTGCCAGCAGCACCCTAGGAAACACCATATATTTT
TRBV5-1,-,TRBD2,TRBJ2-7,CASSWGTSGSSYEQYF,TGCGCCAGCAGCTGGGGAACTAGCGGGAGCTCCTACGAGCAGTACTTC
TRBV7-9,-,-,TRBJ2-5,CASTDITRSGETQYF,TGTGCCAGCACCGATATTACTAGATCGGGGGAGACCCAGTACTTC
TRBV28,many,TRBD1,TRBJ1-1,CASRIQGAGTEAFF,TGTGCCAGCAGAATACAGGGGGCCGGAACTGAAGCTTTCTTT
TRBV10-1,-,-,TRBJ2-2,CASSNGPGTNTGELFF,TGCGCCAGCAGCAATGGACCTGGGACGAACACCGGGGAGCTGTTTTTT
TRBV5-1,few,-,TRBJ1-3,CASSRNSDSGNTIYF,TGCGCCAGCAGCCGGAATTCTGACTCTGGAAACACCATATATTTT
TRBV3-1,-,TRBD1,TRBJ1-1,CASSQGGARRGQAFF,TGTGCCAGCAGCCAAGGGGGCGCTCGGAGGGGGCAAGCTTTCTTT
TRBV25-1,-,-,TRBJ2-3,CASSLFDGTGTDTQYF,TGTGCCAGCAGTCTGTTCGACGGGACCGGGACAGATACGCAGTATTTT
TRBV7-9,-,-,TRBJ1-5,CASSPRDHQPQHF,TGTGCCAGCAGCCCCAGGGACCATCAGCCCCAGCATTTT